These 27 T cell receptor beta chains share one sample of origin, sequenced in a study of persistence of HIV-infected CD4 T cells. For these TCRs, the target antigens are not known. Stimulation used 7.5 to 10 ug/mL lysate from CMV-infected fibroblasts. Sorted nonresponding memory CD4+ T cells were CD40L-negative, CD69-negative, CD45RO-high. The immunoSEQ assay was version 4, run in survey mode. TCRdb keeps only in-frame clones here, not all; method: immunoSEQ multiplex PCR. The sample consists of around 48,000 clones, more than 60% of them appearing once. The sequences come from CD4+ T cells sorted from PBMCs after roughly 19-hour stimulation, collected from a patient who received antiretroviral therapy. Receptors were obtained from an adult man with HIV who was CMV-seropositive.

CDR3 region: CASSQSARGPVGYTF. Written as DNA, the CDR3 is TGTGCCAGCAGCCAATCGGCCAGGGGGCCGGTTGGCTACACCTTC. The V call is TRBV16, the J call TRBJ1-2, with TRBD1 matching 8 bases. Losses at the gene ends were 0 bases for V and 7 bases for J; bases not matched to a gene: 7. There are 15 residues in the CDR3. CDR1 is KGHSY, CDR2 FQNENV, per germline.

This clone was seen only a few times. This chain links TRBV11-2 with TRBJ2-7; 9 bases align to TRBD1. There are 14 residues in the CDR3. CDR1 and CDR2 (germline): SGHAT, FQNNGV. Trimming removed 5 bases from V and 3 bases from J; junction bases left unmatched: 5. In nucleotides, the CDR3 is TGTGCCAGCAGCCAGGACAGGGGCGTCTACGAGCAGTACTTC. Amino acids: CASSQDRGVYEQYF.

This clone was picked up a small number of times. The V gene is TRBV6-1, the J gene TRBJ2-2; D gene ambiguous. The CDR3 covers 11 residues. V shed 3 bases and J shed 7 bases, with 3 bases lying between them. Germline loops: CDR1 MNHNS, CDR2 SASEGT. The CDR3 region has the DNA TGTGCCAGCAGTGAGGACGGGGAGCTGTTTTTT. It is translated as CASSEDGELFF.

V and J are TRBV3-1 (or the pseudogene TRBV3-2) and TRBJ1-3; D not certain. Germline values: CDR1 LGHDT, CDR2 YNNKEL (reference sequence). This CDR3 spans 12 amino acids. V lost 1 base and J lost 10, with 8 bases in between. The CDR3 loop is CASSQGGRTIYF. For the CDR3, the DNA is TGTGCCAGCAGCCAAGGAGGACGGACCATATATTTT.

The chain links TRBV10-3 to TRBJ1-5; tentatively, D is TRBD1 (5 bases). Germline V lookup: CDR1 ENHRY, CDR2 SYGVKD. The CDR3 runs 13 residues. V was trimmed by 7 bases and J by 7 bases, leaving 14 bases between them. As DNA, the CDR3 is TGTGCCATCACCCCCGGGGGGAACCAGCCCCAGCATTTT. Translated: CAITPGGNQPQHF.

This chain uses TRBV12-5 with TRBJ2-2; D gene ambiguous. Germline V gene data show CDR1 as LGHNT and CDR2 as FRNRAP. Trimming stripped 2 bases from V and 4 bases from J, with 17 bases between. The CDR3 consists of 17 residues. CDR3 bases: TGTGCTAGTGGTTTGTCCCTAACGGGTCAGACCACCGGGGAGCTGTTTTTT. Encoded protein: CASGLSLTGQTTGELFF.

The CDR3 protein is CASRPPGLSRYEQYF. CDR3 coding DNA: TGTGCCAGCAGGCCCCCGGGACTCTCCCGCTACGAGCAGTACTTC. The V and J genes are TRBV2 and TRBJ2-7; a weak D match, TRBD2 (6 bases). CDR3 length equals 15 residues. V gave up 6 bases and J gave up 3 bases, with 18 bases separating them. Germline CDR1 SNHLY, CDR2 FYNNEI.

V and J are TRBV30 and TRBJ2-7; possibly TRBD2 for D (5 bases). This CDR3 is 14 amino acids long. In germline, CDR1 is GTSNPN, CDR2 SVGIG (reference sequence). The ends were cut back, 0 bases at V and 2 bases at J, with 11 bases in the middle. The CDR3 DNA reads TGTGCCTGGAGTGTAGGGCTAGCAGCCTACGAGCAGTACTTC. Amino acids: CAWSVGLAAYEQYF.

The count of this clone is one. The genes are TRBV5-4 and TRBJ2-1; D is undetermined. Germline V gene data show CDR1 as SGHNT and CDR2 as YYREEE (reference sequence). The CDR3 is 14 residues long. V lost 0 bases, J lost 9 bases, and 13 bases lay in between. The CDR3 sequence is CASSLEVSTGEQFF. The CDR3 region has the DNA TGTGCCAGCAGCTTGGAGGTTAGCACGGGTGAGCAGTTCTTC.

This chain uses TRBV3-1 (or the pseudogene TRBV3-2) with TRBJ1-1; the match to TRBD1 covers 8 bases. J was trimmed by 6 bases and V by 1 base; bases with no gene match: 7. Per the germline V gene, CDR1 is LGHDT and CDR2 is YNNKEL (reference sequence). The CDR3 contains 15 residues. The CDR3 loop is CASSQVSGGYSEAFF. The CDR3 region has the DNA TGTGCCAGCAGCCAAGTCTCAGGGGGCTACTCTGAAGCTTTCTTT.

This CDR3 is CASRSGNSMNTEAFF. The DNA of the CDR3 is TGTGCCAGCAGGTCCGGGAACTCAATGAACACTGAAGCTTTCTTT. This chain joins TRBV6-5 and TRBJ1-1; D is uncertain. The CDR3 consists of 15 residues. The V and J ends lost 6 bases and 0 bases respectively, with 14 bases between them. From germline, CDR1 is MNHEY and CDR2 SVGAGI.

The chain recombines TRBV5-1 with TRBJ2-2, with D hard to call. CDR3 length equals 14 residues. V lost 3 bases and J 0 bases, leaving 6 bases between the germline ends. Germline V CDR1 and CDR2: SGHRS, YFSETQ. The CDR3: CASSWTANTGELFF. CDR3 nucleotides: TGCGCCAGCAGCTGGACGGCGAACACCGGGGAGCTGTTTTTT. The full variable domain, with the rest looked up from reference TRBV5-1 and TRBJ2-2, is KAGVTQTPRYLIKTRGQQVTLSCSPISGHRSVSWYQQTPGQGLQFLFEYFSETQRNKGNFPGRFSGRQFSNSRSEMNVSTLELGDSALYLCASSWTANTGELFFGEGSRLTVL.

The chain couples TRBV10-3 to TRBJ2-5; 7 nucleotides align to TRBD1. The CDR3 is made up of 13 amino acids. J gave up 0 bases and V 6 bases, and 1 base lay outside the gene matches. Per germline, CDR1 ENHRY and CDR2 SYGVKD. CDR3 residues: CAISRGNQETQYF. The CDR3 bases are TGTGCCATCAGCAGGGGGAACCAAGAGACCCAGTACTTC.

This sequence joins TRBV7-3 and TRBJ2-2; 7 bases line up with TRBD2. The V and J ends lost 4 bases and 3 bases, in that order; junction bases with no gene match: 5. The CDR3 spans 15 residues. CDR1 and CDR2 (germline): SGHTA, FQGTGA. In DNA, the CDR3 is TGTGCCAGCAGCTCTAGCGGTCGGGACACCGGGGAGCTGTTTTTT. Its protein is CASSSSGRDTGELFF.

This clone occurred a few times. This chain links TRBV6-5 with TRBJ1-5; unclear D gene. The CDR3 loop spans 13 amino acids. Looked up from germline, CDR1 is MNHEY and CDR2 is SVGAGI. Deletions cut 2 bases from V and 4 bases from J, with 6 bases between. The CDR3 DNA reads TGTGCCAGCAGTTACGGTACAAATCAGCCCCAGCATTTT. Protein sequence: CASSYGTNQPQHF.

The rearrangement links TRBV10-3 to TRBJ1-1; D not certain. Germline CDR1 ENHRY, CDR2 SYGVKD. V was clipped by 3 bases and J by 0 bases, with 14 bases between them. The CDR3 is 16 amino acids. The CDR3 DNA sequence: TGTGCCATCAGTGACCCGGGCCTCAGCATGAACACTGAAGCTTTCTTT. It translates to CAISDPGLSMNTEAFF.

The gene calls are TRBV3-1 (or the pseudogene TRBV3-2) and TRBJ1-2, with a weak D call TRBD1 (5 bases). Trimming took off 4 bases at V and 8 bases at J, with 23 bases between the two ends. CDR3 size: 16 residues. The germline CDR1 and CDR2 sequences are LGHDT and YNNKEL (reference sequence). The CDR3 protein is CASSPLSQGMRRGYTF. The CDR3 region has the DNA TGTGCCAGCAGCCCCTTATCGCAGGGCATGAGACGGGGCTACACCTTC.

This chain uses TRBV4-1 with TRBJ1-4; D not certain. Looked up from germline, CDR1 is MGHRA and CDR2 is YSYEKL. The CDR3 runs 16 residues. V lost 0 bases and J lost 4, with 12 bases in between. The DNA for the CDR3 is TGCGCCAGCAGCCAAGATCGGATGGGATTTAATGAAAAACTGTTTTTT. Its protein is CASSQDRMGFNEKLFF.

This chain connects TRBV7-3 to TRBJ1-1; unclear D gene. From germline, CDR1 is SGHTA and CDR2 FQGTGA. The CDR3 has 13 residues. V dropped 4 bases and J dropped 1 base, with 7 bases sitting between them. The CDR3 reads CASSSGRNTEAFF. The CDR3 region has the DNA TGTGCCAGCAGCTCCGGACGGAACACTGAAGCTTTCTTT.

The CDR3 loop reads CAWKERSISTGELFF. CDR3 coding DNA: TGTGCCTGGAAAGAGAGATCCATATCAACCGGGGAGCTGTTTTTT. The J gene is TRBJ2-2, the V gene TRBV30; D unresolved. Germline CDR1 and CDR2: GTSNPN and SVGIG (reference sequence). The V and J ends lost 4 bases and 5 bases respectively, with 17 bases between them. This CDR3 contains 15 residues.

The chain combines TRBV28 with TRBJ1-1; TRBD1 matches at 9 bases. Germline V gives CDR1 MDHEN, CDR2 SYDVKM. Germline trimming cut 2 bases from V and 4 bases from J; bases unmatched to any gene: 8. CDR3 length equals 16 residues. The CDR3 loop reads CASSLKDRGWSTEAFF. The CDR3 nucleotides are TGTGCCAGCAGTTTAAAGGACAGGGGCTGGAGCACTGAAGCTTTCTTT. Full variable domain (remainder filled in from reference TRBV28 and TRBJ1-1): DVKVTQSSRYLVKRTGEKVFLECVQDMDHENMFWYRQDPGLGLRLIYFSYDVKMKEKGDIPEGYSVSREKKERFSLILESASTNQTSMYLCASSLKDRGWSTEAFFGQGTRLTVV.

The J gene is TRBJ2-1, the V gene TRBV5-1, with D maybe TRBD1 (6 bases). The CDR3 totals 16 residues. Trimming took off 4 bases at V and 0 bases at J, with 14 bases between the two ends. From germline, CDR1 is SGHRS and CDR2 YFSETQ. In nucleotides, the CDR3 is TGCGCCAGCAGCACAGGACAGAGTAGCTCCTACAATGAGCAGTTCTTC. Its protein is CASSTGQSSSYNEQFF.

The chain combines TRBV14 with TRBJ1-1; TRBD1 matches 10 bases. The length of the CDR3 is 16 residues. Trimming cost V 5 bases and J 1 base; bases outside gene matches: 7. Germline CDR1 and CDR2: SGHDN and FVKESK. The CDR3 loop is CASSSWTGGGNTEAFF. The CDR3 nucleotides are TGTGCCAGCAGCTCCTGGACAGGGGGAGGGAACACTGAAGCTTTCTTT.

The rearrangement links TRBV5-1 to TRBJ2-1, with 8 bases fitting TRBD1. The CDR3 is 15 residues long. V lost 4 bases, J lost 9 bases, and 12 bases stayed unmatched. Germline-derived CDR1 and CDR2 are SGHRS and YFSETQ. The CDR3 bases are TGCGCCAGCAGCCAAAGACAGGGGCGTCTTCTTGAGCAGTTCTTC. Its translation is CASSQRQGRLLEQFF.

The chain is built from TRBV4-1 and TRBJ2-7; 10 bases match TRBD2. The ends lost 4 bases at V and 2 bases at J; junction bases unmatched: 14. The CDR3 loop spans 18 amino acids. The germline V gene has CDR1 MGHRA and CDR2 YSYEKL. CDR3 loop: CASSPNRPGTSVTYEQYF. The CDR3 coding sequence is TGCGCCAGCAGCCCTAATCGGCCAGGGACTAGCGTCACCTACGAGCAGTACTTC.

The CDR3 nucleotides read TGTGCCAGCAGCTTGGTAGGGATCAGCAATGAGCAGTTCTTC. Translating gives CASSLVGISNEQFF. V gene TRBV5-6 combines with J gene TRBJ2-1; D gene uncertain. V was pared by 0 bases and J by 6 bases, with 10 bases between. CDR3 length: 14 residues. Germline V CDR1 and CDR2: SGHDT, YYEEEE.

This chain uses TRBV6-6 with TRBJ1-5; 7 nucleotides align to TRBD1. Germline V lookup: CDR1 MNHNY, CDR2 SVGAGI (reference sequence). The V gene end was trimmed by 0 bases and the J gene end by 6 bases; junction bases not matched to a gene: 5. The CDR3 is made up of 15 amino acids. CDR3 in amino acids: CASSYSRGQVQPQHF. DNA of the CDR3: TGTGCCAGCAGTTACTCAAGGGGGCAGGTTCAGCCCCAGCATTTT.